This record covers a single T cell receptor (beta chain). The data belong to a study of blood T cell repertoires in COVID-19. Only in-frame clones appear in the TCRdb table, and some are missing; sequencing was by immunoSEQ multiplex PCR. The sample yields some 200,000 clones, 80% to 90% seen once. Deletions cut 0 bases from V and 6 bases from J, with 11 bases between. Germline assignment: CDR1 MNHEY and CDR2 SMNVEV (reference sequence). This CDR3 region has 14 residues. This TCR came from a woman in her 40s who had recovered from COVID-19. The sequencing input was peripheral blood. The chain combines TRBV27 with TRBJ1-1; no clear D gene. The DNA for the CDR3 is TGTGCCAGCAGTTTATCTCCACACAGCTCTGAAGCTTTCTTT. Translated: CASSLSPHSSEAFF.